The next 10 T cell receptor beta chains were all read from a single sample in a study of cytomegalovirus exposure and HLA in healthy donors. PCR used 60 Vbeta primers and 13 Jbeta primers. The protocol was immunoSEQ multiplex PCR, while the TCRdb copy is restricted to in-frame clones and leaves out a portion. The sample includes about 94,000 clones, around 84% of them seen just once. The source material was PBMCs. Every receptor here comes from a human donor in good health.

This clone was seen more than once but under ten times. This chain uses TRBV10-3 with TRBJ2-1; 11 positions agree with TRBD2. The CDR3 runs 14 residues. Germline V gene data show CDR1 as ENHRY and CDR2 as SYGVKD. V was clipped by 8 bases and J by 3 bases; unmatched bases: 3. CDR3 residues: CAISTSGDYNEQFF. CDR3 DNA: TGTGCCATCTCGACTAGCGGGGACTACAATGAGCAGTTCTTC.

This rearrangement joins TRBV7-9 to TRBJ2-7, with 9 positions matching TRBD2. The ends lost 5 bases at V and 6 bases at J; junction bases unmatched: 8. The CDR3 contains 14 residues. The germline V gene encodes CDR1 SEHNR and CDR2 FQNEAQ (reference sequence). CDR3 region: CASSPQRGATEQYF. DNA for the CDR3: TGTGCCAGCAGCCCCCAGCGGGGGGCGACCGAGCAGTACTTC.

The table lists this clone with a count of one. The chain combines TRBV7-3 with TRBJ2-1; 8 bases are shared with TRBD1. This CDR3 contains 15 residues. The germline V gene encodes CDR1 SGHTA and CDR2 FQGTGA. With V trimmed by 2 bases and J by 8 bases, 8 bases remained unmatched. This CDR3 is CASSLGRGLWDEQFF. The CDR3 DNA is TGTGCCAGCAGCTTAGGCAGGGGGCTTTGGGATGAGCAGTTCTTC.

V is TRBV7-2 and J is TRBJ1-2; 8 bases are a match to TRBD1. Germline V gives CDR1 SGHTA, CDR2 FQGNSA. The CDR3 is 15 amino acids. V lost 5 bases to trimming and J lost 4 bases; unmatched junction nucleotides: 9. The CDR3 protein is CASSTRQGIGYGYTF. CDR3 nucleotides: TGTGCCAGCAGCACCCGACAGGGGATCGGCTATGGCTACACCTTC.

With respect to this clone: Other nucleotide sequences from this sample produce the same CDR3. The chain joins TRBV4-3 to TRBJ1-5; D is undetermined. From germline, CDR1 is LGHNA and CDR2 YSLEER. Trimming cost V 0 bases and J 6 bases, with 6 bases left between them. The CDR3 is 13 residues long. The CDR3 DNA sequence: TGCGCCAGCAGCCAAGACAGAGGTCAGCCCCAGCATTTT. Translated, it gives CASSQDRGQPQHF.

CDR3: CASSQDRGNRNTIYF. The CDR3 DNA reads TGCGCCAGCAGCCAAGACAGGGGGAACCGAAACACCATATATTTT. V and J are TRBV4-1 and TRBJ1-3; 7 nucleotides agree with TRBD1. The CDR3 has 15 residues. The junction had 4 bases not matched to a gene; V was cut back by 0 bases and J by 5 bases. Germline CDR1 reads MGHRA; CDR2 reads YSYEKL.

In regard to this clone: Other nucleotide sequences from this sample produce the same CDR3. The chain joins TRBV7-2 to TRBJ2-7, with a tentative D call TRBD2 (5 bases). V was cut by 2 bases and J by 0 bases, with 5 bases left in between. In germline, CDR1 is SGHTA, CDR2 FQGNSA. The CDR3 runs 13 residues. The CDR3 protein is CASSLSGSYEQYF. The CDR3, as DNA: TGTGCCAGCAGCTTAAGCGGCTCCTACGAGCAGTACTTC.

V is TRBV7-9 and J is TRBJ2-7, with 10 nucleotides matching TRBD2. Germline loops: CDR1 SEHNR, CDR2 FQNEAQ (reference sequence). The CDR3 loop spans 14 amino acids. V gave up 7 bases and J gave up 3 bases; unmatched junction bases: 6. The CDR3 is CASNQAGGGYEQYF. CDR3 DNA: TGTGCCAGCAACCAAGCGGGAGGGGGCTACGAGCAGTACTTC.

The chain is built from TRBV4-3 and TRBJ2-7, with 9 bases aligning to TRBD2. Germline CDR1 is LGHNA and CDR2 is YSLEER. This CDR3 is built from 18 residues. V lost 4 bases, J lost 3 bases, and 16 bases stayed unmatched. CDR3 DNA sequence: TGCGCCAGCAGCCCCCAAGGAGTAGCGGGGGCCTACTTCTACGAGCAGTACTTC. It yields the protein CASSPQGVAGAYFYEQYF.

This clone was observed once. The chain links TRBV7-2 to TRBJ1-2; 8 positions agree with TRBD1. Germline V gives CDR1 SGHTA, CDR2 FQGNSA. V lost 5 bases, J lost 3 bases, and 8 bases stayed unmatched. This CDR3 is built from 15 residues. The DNA for the CDR3 is TGTGCCAGCAGCCCCCAGACAGGGGTCGACTATGGCTACACCTTC. It translates to CASSPQTGVDYGYTF.